These 11 T cell receptor beta chains were sequenced from one sample in a study of beta chain features in type 1 diabetes. The investigators reverse transcribed all of the isolated RNA, so they sequenced expressed TCRB transcripts. Clones were sequenced by immunoSEQ multiplex PCR, and TCRdb holds only the in-frame ones, with some missing. Of some 270,000 clones in the sample, 12% to 15% were seen once. Material for sequencing was naive CD4+ T cells from blood. These receptors were collected from a middle-aged woman in good health.

This clone was seen only a few times. The V gene is TRBV6-5, the J gene TRBJ2-7, with unresolved D. Germline V CDR1 and CDR2: MNHEY, SVGAGI. The V end lost 2 bases, the J end lost 3 bases, and 2 bases lay between the germline ends. The CDR3 consists of 11 residues. The CDR3 loop reads CASSYLYEQYF. The CDR3 nucleotides read TGTGCCAGCAGTTACCTCTACGAGCAGTACTTC.

This clone was found a few times. This chain uses TRBV5-1 with TRBJ2-7; TRBD2 is a possible D gene (6 bases). CDR1 SGHRS and CDR2 YFSETQ come from the germline V gene. V dropped 1 base and J dropped 6 bases, with 17 bases sitting between them. The CDR3 has 15 amino acids. In DNA, the CDR3 is TGCGCCAGCAGCTTGACAACCGGGGGATCGGGCGAGCAGTACTTC. Protein product: CASSLTTGGSGEQYF.

The chain links TRBV6-5 to TRBJ2-5; D perhaps matches TRBD1 (5 bases). Trimming shortened V by 7 bases and J by 12 bases, and 15 bases separated the two germline ends. Germline V gene data show CDR1 as MNHEY and CDR2 as SVGAGI. This CDR3 has 11 amino acids. CDR3 sequence (DNA): TGTGCCAGCACTTCGCTGGGGCGAAAGTACTTC. Amino acids: CASTSLGRKYF.

This clone was detected a few times. The chain carries TRBV7-2 and TRBJ2-4, with TRBD2 as a possible D gene (6 bases). Germline values: CDR1 SGHTA, CDR2 FQGNSA. The germline V and J ends were trimmed by 5 bases and 8 bases, with 19 bases remaining between them. The CDR3 loop spans 15 amino acids. The CDR3 here is CASSRAGFPGDIQYF. The CDR3 nucleotides read TGTGCCAGCAGCCGTGCCGGGTTCCCGGGGGACATTCAGTACTTC.

The rearrangement links TRBV5-1 to TRBJ2-3; TRBD2 matches at 16 bases. This CDR3 is built from 17 residues. CDR1 is SGHRS, CDR2 YFSETQ, per germline. J gave up 5 bases and V 4 bases, and 7 bases lay outside the gene matches. Written as DNA, the CDR3 is TGCGCCAGCAGCCCGGGACTAGCGGGGGGGCTGCGAGATACGCAGTATTTT. This translates into CASSPGLAGGLRDTQYF.

For this clone: Other nucleotide sequences from this sample produce the same CDR3. This chain connects TRBV5-4 to TRBJ2-5; 8 nucleotides agree with TRBD2. From germline, CDR1 is SGHNT and CDR2 YYREEE (reference sequence). The trim removed 3 bases at V and 4 bases at J, leaving 5 bases unmatched. The CDR3 extends over 14 amino acids. CDR3 in DNA: TGTGCCAGCAGCTCCACCAGCGGGGGAGAGACCCAGTACTTC. Translating gives CASSSTSGGETQYF. The entire variable domain, with the rest obtained from reference TRBV5-4 and TRBJ2-5, is as follows: ETGVTQSPTHLIKTRGQQVTLRCSSQSGHNTVSWYQQALGQGPQFIFQYYREEENGRGNFPPRFSGLQFPNYSSELNVNALELDDSALYLCASSSTSGGETQYFGPGTRLLVL.

This clone was recorded a few times. The chain carries TRBV6-1 and TRBJ2-5, with 9 nucleotides matching TRBD1. Per the germline V gene, CDR1 is MNHNS and CDR2 is SASEGT. The CDR3 sequence is 16 residues long. After removal of 0 bases from V and 1 base from J, the junction contained 3 bases not matched to a gene. CDR3 in amino acids: CASSEAWTGVQETQYF. CDR3 coding DNA: TGTGCCAGCAGTGAAGCGTGGACAGGGGTCCAAGAGACCCAGTACTTC.

This clone was seen a handful of times. The chain joins TRBV4-1 to TRBJ2-7; maybe TRBD2 (5 bases). Trimming stripped 0 bases from V and 0 bases from J, with 12 bases between. Germline values: CDR1 MGHRA, CDR2 YSYEKL. This CDR3 is 16 amino acids long. The CDR3 here is CASSQEPGVTSYEQYF. The CDR3 region has the DNA TGCGCCAGCAGCCAAGAACCCGGGGTTACCTCCTACGAGCAGTACTTC.

This clone was found a few times. The chain couples TRBV19 to TRBJ2-2, with TRBD1 matching over 8 bases. V shed 10 bases and J 5 bases; nucleotides not matched to a gene: 18. Germline CDR1 reads LNHDA; CDR2 reads SQIVND (reference sequence). The CDR3 is 17 amino acids. The CDR3 loop is CATKNRPTGGGTGELFF. The CDR3, as DNA: TGTGCCACAAAGAATAGACCAACAGGGGGTGGAACCGGGGAGCTGTTTTTT.

This clone was detected a few times. V gene TRBV6-6 combines with J gene TRBJ2-7; 9 bases match TRBD2. This CDR3 comprises 13 residues. The germline gives CDR1 MNHNY, CDR2 SVGAGI (reference sequence). V trimming: 6 bases; J trimming: 4 bases; junction bases outside the gene matches: 4. In DNA form, the CDR3 reads TGTGCCAGCAGCCAGGGACTAGCTTACGAGCAGTACTTC. It codes for CASSQGLAYEQYF.

The gene calls are TRBV29-1 and TRBJ2-1; the match to TRBD1 covers 7 bases. Germline assignment: CDR1 SQVTM and CDR2 ANQGSEA. The junction had 9 bases not matched to a gene; V was cut back by 7 bases and J by 3 bases. CDR3 length equals 14 residues. As DNA, the CDR3 is TGCAGCGGGAACAGGGGTCCGGGCTACAATGAGCAGTTCTTC. This translates into CSGNRGPGYNEQFF.